This passage covers 28 T cell receptor beta chains from one sample sequenced in a study of blood T cell repertoires in COVID-19. Repertoires were generated with immunoSEQ multiplex PCR, while TCRdb's copy carries only in-frame clones and drops some. The sample holds 110,000 to 150,000 clones, around 83% seen once. Material for sequencing was peripheral blood. The receptors here all came from a human donor in a cohort sampled during active COVID-19.

This sequence joins TRBV12-5 and TRBJ1-1; maybe TRBD1 (6 bases). CDR3 length: 16 residues. V lost 1 base and J lost 4, with 16 bases in between. The V gene's germline CDR1 is LGHNT and CDR2 FRNRAP. CDR3 DNA sequence: TGTGCTAGTGGTTTGGGACTATCGACAGGTACCACTGAAGCTTTCTTT. As protein: CASGLGLSTGTTEAFF.

This chain uses TRBV11-2 with TRBJ2-3, with a weak D call TRBD2 (5 bases). Trimming stripped 4 bases from V and 6 bases from J, with 17 bases between. CDR3 length equals 15 residues. CDR1 SGHAT and CDR2 FQNNGV come from the germline V gene. The CDR3 DNA is TGTGCCAGCAGCTCTACTAGTCTCGTGCGGGATACGCAGTATTTT. This gives the protein CASSSTSLVRDTQYF.

The CDR3 here is CASSPRRSSGQETQYF. The CDR3, as DNA: TGTGCCAGCAGCCCCCGTAGGAGTAGCGGCCAAGAGACCCAGTACTTC. V and J are TRBV9 and TRBJ2-5; TRBD2 is a possible D gene (6 bases). This CDR3 contains 16 residues. Trimming removed 4 bases at V and 1 base at J, with 17 bases between. From germline, CDR1 is SGDLS and CDR2 YYNGEE. The whole variable domain, remainder taken from reference TRBV9 and TRBJ2-5, is DSGVTQTPKHLITATGQRVTLRCSPRSGDLSVYWYQQSLDQGLQFLIQYYNGEERAKGNILERFSAQQFPDLHSELNLSSLELGDSALYFCASSPRRSSGQETQYFGPGTRLLVL.

The chain links TRBV6-6 to TRBJ1-6; TRBD1 is a possible D gene (6 bases). CDR3 length: 13 residues. V lost 7 bases and J 7 bases, leaving 11 bases between the germline ends. The V gene's germline CDR1 is MNHNY and CDR2 SVGAGI (reference sequence). The CDR3 loop reads CASTLGQNSPLHF. The CDR3 nucleotides are TGTGCCAGCACTTTGGGACAAAATTCACCCCTCCACTTT.

J is TRBJ2-5 and V is TRBV19, with D tentatively TRBD2 (6 bases). V was cut by 10 bases and J by 5 bases, with 17 bases left in between. From germline, CDR1 is LNHDA and CDR2 SQIVND (reference sequence). CDR3 size: 13 residues. The CDR3, as DNA: TGTGCCACCGCGACTAGTCGCGTGGAGACCCAGTACTTC. It yields the protein CATATSRVETQYF.

On this clone itself: Other DNA variants within this sample encode the same CDR3. The rearrangement joins TRBV7-2 to TRBJ1-4, with TRBD1 as a possible D gene (5 bases). Germline assignment: CDR1 SGHTA and CDR2 FQGNSA. CDR3 size: 15 residues. Trimming stripped 2 bases from V and 4 bases from J, with 11 bases between. CDR3 loop: CASSLRTNHNEKLFF. CDR3 nucleotide sequence: TGTGCCAGCAGCTTAAGGACAAATCATAATGAAAAACTGTTTTTT.

CDR3 DNA sequence: TGTGCCAGCAGTACCCTACAGGGACAATCTGGCTACACCTTC. Its translation is CASSTLQGQSGYTF. This rearrangement joins TRBV27 to TRBJ1-2; maybe TRBD1 (6 bases). CDR1 is MNHEY and CDR2 is SMNVEV in the germline V gene (reference sequence). The CDR3 is 14 amino acids. Deletions cut 5 bases from V and 7 bases from J, with 17 bases between.

J is TRBJ1-2 and V is TRBV28; possible D gene TRBD1, 5 bases. CDR1 and CDR2 from the germline V gene are MDHEN and SYDVKM. Trimming took 4 bases from V and 4 from J, leaving 10 bases between them. The CDR3 length is 13 residues. DNA of the CDR3: TGTGCCAGCAGTTCTATTGACAGCTATGGCTACACCTTC. Translating gives CASSSIDSYGYTF.

The V gene is TRBV28, the J gene TRBJ2-7; 8 bases align to TRBD2. Losses at the gene ends were 3 bases for V and 2 bases for J; bases not matched to a gene: 9. This CDR3 region has 16 residues. Germline V gene sequence: CDR1 MDHEN, CDR2 SYDVKM. CDR3 sequence: CASSFGGDPGAYEQYF. The CDR3 DNA is TGTGCCAGCAGTTTCGGGGGGGACCCCGGTGCCTACGAGCAGTACTTC.

This chain joins TRBV7-8 and TRBJ1-3; a possible D gene is TRBD1 (5 bases). This CDR3 has 17 amino acids. CDR1 is SGHVS and CDR2 is FQNEAQ in the germline V gene. Trimming removed 5 bases from V and 0 bases from J, with 17 bases in between. The CDR3 loop reads CASSHTTRGDSGNTIYF. In DNA, the CDR3 is TGTGCCAGCAGCCACACCACTCGGGGGGACTCTGGAAACACCATATATTTT.

The J gene is TRBJ1-3, the V gene TRBV7-6, with 9 bases matching TRBD1. The CDR3 covers 17 residues. The trim removed 5 bases at V and 0 bases at J, leaving 8 bases unmatched. CDR1 and CDR2 (germline): SGHVS, FNYEAQ. CDR3 sequence (DNA): TGTGCCAGCAGCATCTTTGGGACAGGGACCTCTGGAAACACCATATATTTT. Translation: CASSIFGTGTSGNTIYF.

The genes are TRBV14 and TRBJ1-4; possibly TRBD1 for D (6 bases). V was cut by 0 bases and J by 11 bases, with 22 bases left in between. CDR1 is SGHDN, CDR2 FVKESK, per germline. CDR3 length equals 17 residues. CDR3 DNA: TGTGCCAGCAGCCAAGACCGTGGACAGCCGAAAGGTGGTAAACTGTTTTTT. Amino acid sequence: CASSQDRGQPKGGKLFF.

CDR3 sequence reads: CASSYITGKDGYTF. In DNA, the CDR3 is TGTGCCAGCAGCTATATAACAGGGAAGGATGGCTACACCTTC. The gene calls are TRBV5-6 and TRBJ1-2; possibly TRBD1 for D (6 bases). Germline V gene sequence: CDR1 SGHDT, CDR2 YYEEEE. V lost 3 bases and J 6 bases, leaving 15 bases between the germline ends. This CDR3 has 14 residues.

V usage is TRBV7-2 and J usage is TRBJ2-7; 7 nucleotides align to TRBD2. The length of the CDR3 is 14 residues. V shed 5 bases, J shed 2 bases, and the junction held 6 bases outside the gene matches. Germline-derived CDR1 and CDR2 are SGHTA and FQGNSA. CDR3 nucleotide sequence: TGTGCCAGCAGCCCCCGGCTAGCGGCCTACGAGCAGTACTTC. This translates into CASSPRLAAYEQYF.

This chain uses TRBV5-4 with TRBJ2-6, with D hard to call. CDR3 length: 12 amino acids. Looked up from germline, CDR1 is SGHNT and CDR2 is YYREEE (reference sequence). V lost 5 bases and J 4 bases, leaving 4 bases between the germline ends. The DNA of the CDR3 is TGTGCCAGCAGTCCAGGGGCCAACGTCCTGACTTTC. Amino acids: CASSPGANVLTF.

This chain uses TRBV24-1 with TRBJ2-1; TRBD2 matches at 11 bases. Germline V gene lookup returns CDR1 KGHDR and CDR2 SFDVKD. The CDR3 contains 17 residues. V lost 4 bases to trimming and J lost 2 bases; unmatched junction nucleotides: 6. The CDR3 sequence: CATSDSLAGGTYNEQFF. CDR3 bases: TGTGCCACCAGTGACTCCTTAGCGGGAGGGACCTACAATGAGCAGTTCTTC.

The chain is built from TRBV5-8 and TRBJ1-4; the D is unclear. The V and J ends lost 2 bases and 0 bases respectively, with 5 bases between them. CDR3 length: 14 amino acids. Looked up from germline, CDR1 is SGHTS and CDR2 is YDEGEE. The CDR3 nucleotides are TGTGCCAGCAGCTTTCACACAACTAATGAAAAACTGTTTTTT. Translating gives CASSFHTTNEKLFF.

The V and J genes are TRBV7-3 and TRBJ2-3; 9 bases agree with TRBD2. J was trimmed by 4 bases and V by 5 bases; bases with no gene match: 7. The germline gives CDR1 SGHTA, CDR2 FQGTGA. This CDR3 has 15 amino acids. Written as DNA, the CDR3 is TGTGCCAGCAGCGAAGGACTAGCGAGGTCAGATACGCAGTATTTT. Translation gives CASSEGLARSDTQYF.

This clone was counted between two and nine times. V is TRBV30 and J is TRBJ1-5, with no clear D. With 3 bases removed from V and 0 bases from J, the gap between germline ends came to 21 bases. Germline V gives CDR1 GTSNPN, CDR2 SVGIG (reference sequence). This CDR3 is 18 amino acids long. CDR3 nucleotide sequence: TGTGCCTGGAGAGAACAGTGGACTCGACTTCCTAGCAATCAGCCCCAGCATTTT. Amino acids: CAWREQWTRLPSNQPQHF. Supplemented by reference TRBV30 and TRBJ1-5, the full variable domain reads SQTIHQWPATLVQPVGSPLSLECTVEGTSNPNLYWYRQAAGRGLQLLFYSVGIGQISSEVPQNLSASRPQDRQFILSSKKLLLSDSGFYLCAWREQWTRLPSNQPQHFGDGTRLSIL.

This clone was detected once. In nucleotides, the CDR3 is TGTGCCAGCAGCAAGATGCCAAACGCGGACATTCAGTACTTC. This encodes CASSKMPNADIQYF. V and J are TRBV9 and TRBJ2-4; D is undetermined. CDR1 is SGDLS and CDR2 is YYNGEE in the germline V gene. With 4 bases removed from V and 8 bases from J, the gap between germline ends came to 16 bases. This CDR3 region has 14 residues.

This clone was seen more than once but under ten times. The V call is TRBV7-6, the J call TRBJ2-2, with 8 bases matching TRBD2. The V gene's germline CDR1 is SGHVS and CDR2 FNYEAQ. Trimming at V came to 5 bases and at J to 4 bases, leaving 9 bases not matched to a gene. The CDR3 is 16 amino acids. As DNA, the CDR3 is TGTGCCAGCAGCCCCTTAGCGGGGCGGGGCACCGGGGAGCTGTTTTTT. Translation gives CASSPLAGRGTGELFF.

This clone came up once. The rearrangement uses TRBV24-1 and TRBJ2-1; possibly TRBD1 for D (5 bases). Germline V gene lookup returns CDR1 KGHDR and CDR2 SFDVKD. V lost 4 bases, J lost 0 bases, and 15 bases lay in between. CDR3 size: 17 residues. CDR3 nucleotides: TGTGCCACCAGTGACCCAAAAACAGGATCCTCCTACAATGAGCAGTTCTTC. Translating gives CATSDPKTGSSYNEQFF.

The rearrangement links TRBV6-6 to TRBJ2-5; 11 bases agree with TRBD2. Germline V gene data show CDR1 as MNHNY and CDR2 as SVGAGI (reference sequence). Trimming removed 1 base from V and 7 bases from J; junction bases left unmatched: 8. The CDR3 is 16 residues long. CDR3 in amino acids: CASSYFGTSGPRTQYF. The CDR3 DNA reads TGTGCCAGCAGTTACTTCGGGACTAGCGGCCCTAGGACCCAGTACTTC.

The gene calls are TRBV28 and TRBJ2-7; 14 positions match TRBD2. CDR3 length: 15 amino acids. V was pared by 6 bases and J by 1 base, with 2 bases of the junction left unmatched. The V gene's germline CDR1 is MDHEN and CDR2 SYDVKM. CDR3 sequence reads: CASSRTSGGSYEQYF. The CDR3 DNA reads TGTGCCAGCAGCCGGACTAGCGGGGGGTCCTACGAGCAGTACTTC.

V gene TRBV19 combines with J gene TRBJ2-4; no clear D gene. Trimming shortened V by 4 bases and J by 8 bases, and 18 bases separated the two germline ends. The CDR3 is made up of 15 amino acids. Germline CDR1 is LNHDA and CDR2 is SQIVND (reference sequence). CDR3 in amino acids: CASSRLAPGQDIQYF. CDR3 coding DNA: TGTGCCAGTAGTAGGCTCGCTCCTGGTCAGGACATTCAGTACTTC.

In DNA form, the CDR3 reads TGTGCCAGCAGTCCGGGACTAGCGGGGATCTACGAGCAGTACTTC. The encoded protein is CASSPGLAGIYEQYF. V and J are TRBV28 and TRBJ2-7, with TRBD2 identical over 13 bases. The CDR3 is made up of 15 amino acids. Per the germline V gene, CDR1 is MDHEN and CDR2 is SYDVKM. The ends lost 5 bases at V and 3 bases at J; junction bases unmatched: 4. Supplemented by reference TRBV28 and TRBJ2-7, the full variable domain reads DVKVTQSSRYLVKRTGEKVFLECVQDMDHENMFWYRQDPGLGLRLIYFSYDVKMKEKGDIPEGYSVSREKKERFSLILESASTNQTSMYLCASSPGLAGIYEQYFGPGTRLTVT.

The chain uses TRBV3-1 (or the pseudogene TRBV3-2) and TRBJ2-5, with 16 bases lining up with TRBD2. The V gene's germline CDR1 is LGHDT and CDR2 YNNKEL (reference sequence). The CDR3 has 20 residues. The V segment lost 0 bases and the J segment 4 bases; nucleotides outside the gene matches: 11. CDR3 sequence reads: CASSQDGQGTSGREVETQYF. The CDR3 coding sequence is TGTGCCAGCAGCCAAGATGGGCAAGGGACTAGCGGGAGGGAGGTAGAGACCCAGTACTTC.

CDR3 sequence reads: CASSQDGTWYYEQYF. CDR3 in DNA: TGTGCCAGCAGCCAAGATGGGACATGGTACTACGAGCAGTACTTC. The chain links TRBV3-1 (or the pseudogene TRBV3-2) to TRBJ2-7, with D tentatively TRBD1 (6 bases). Germline CDR1 reads LGHDT; CDR2 reads YNNKEL (reference sequence). The CDR3 consists of 15 residues. With 0 bases removed from V and 3 bases from J, the gap between germline ends came to 12 bases.